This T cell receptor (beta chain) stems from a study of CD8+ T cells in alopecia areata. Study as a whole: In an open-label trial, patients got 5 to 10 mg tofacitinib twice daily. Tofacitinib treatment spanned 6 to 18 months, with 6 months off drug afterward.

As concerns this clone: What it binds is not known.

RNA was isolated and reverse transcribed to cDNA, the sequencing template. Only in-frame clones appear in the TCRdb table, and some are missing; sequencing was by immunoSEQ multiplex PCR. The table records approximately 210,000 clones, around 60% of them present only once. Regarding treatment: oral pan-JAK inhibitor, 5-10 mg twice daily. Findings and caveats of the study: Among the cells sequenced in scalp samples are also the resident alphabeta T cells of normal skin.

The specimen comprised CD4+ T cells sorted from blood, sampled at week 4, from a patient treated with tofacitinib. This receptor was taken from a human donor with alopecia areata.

The CDR3 reads CASSLGLPTYEQYF. The CDR3 DNA reads as TGCGCCAGCAGCTTGGGACTGCCGACCTACGAGCAGTACTTC. This chain uses TRBV5-1 with TRBJ2-7; no reliable D call. This CDR3 has 14 residues. Trimming shortened V by 0 bases and J by 2 bases, and 9 bases separated the two germline ends. CDR1 SGHRS and CDR2 YFSETQ come from the germline V gene. The entire variable domain, with the rest obtained from reference TRBV5-1 and TRBJ2-7, is as follows: KAGVTQTPRYLIKTRGQQVTLSCSPISGHRSVSWYQQTPGQGLQFLFEYFSETQRNKGNFPGRFSGRQFSNSRSEMNVSTLELGDSALYLCASSLGLPTYEQYFGPGTRLTVT.